This TCR beta chain was sequenced in a study of early T cells in non-severe SARS-CoV-2 infection. Study at large: Chains from this unsorted whole-blood bulk RNA could not be paired.

Germline CDR1 and CDR2: SGHRS and YFSETQ. The CDR3 runs to 14 residues. V shed 2 bases and J shed 5 bases, with 14 bases lying between them. Individual cDNA molecules received unique molecular identifiers. TCRdb re-called the 5' RACE reads with MiXCR, one entry per CDR3 protein. Here the sample spans tens of thousands of distinct CDR3 sequences, approximately 9% being singletons. In the case of this clonotype: The target antigen is unknown.

Findings of the study overall: The matching step, a VDJdb search, favored anti-spike CD8 responses and missed private and CD4 specificities.

This receptor was identified in an adult who was a healthcare worker with PCR-confirmed SARS-CoV-2 infection or an uninfected control (not recorded which). This specimen consisted of whole blood, obtained at baseline. The chain combines TRBV5-1 with TRBJ2-7; tentative D call: TRBD1 (6 bases). This CDR3 reads CASSLSQGIHEQYF. The DNA for the CDR3 is TGCGCCAGCAGCTTATCCCAGGGGATTCACGAGCAGTACTTC. Using reference TRBV5-1 and TRBJ2-7 for the parts outside the CDR3, the full variable domain is KAGVTQTPRYLIKTRGQQVTLSCSPISGHRSVSWYQQTPGQGLQFLFEYFSETQRNKGNFPGRFSGRQFSNSRSEMNVSTLELGDSALYLCASSLSQGIHEQYFGPGTRLTVT.